This entry lists 2 T cell receptor beta chains sequenced from one sample in a study of regulatory T cells in long-lasting Graves disease. Noted time point: newly diagnosed GD, antithyroid drugs for less than 3 months. PBMC-derived RNA was used for the TCR library. In building TCR beta libraries, iRepertoire HTBI primers were used together with Arm-PCR of CDR3 regions. MiXCR, applied by TCRdb to the multiplex PCR reads, yields one record per CDR3 protein. Among around 250,000 distinct CDR3 sequences listed, about 20% were seen once. The sample was also reused in another study, on T cells in Graves' hyperthyroidism and ophthalmopathy.

The source material was peripheral blood mononuclear cells (PBMCs), sampled at new diagnosis, from a patient treated with antithyroid drugs. Receptors were obtained from a young woman with Graves disease.

This clonotype was detected many times. The chain couples TRBV3-1 to TRBJ1-1, with D unclear. The germline V and J ends were trimmed by 2 bases and 7 bases, with 5 bases remaining between them. Germline V gene sequence: CDR1 LGHDT, CDR2 YNNKEL (reference sequence). The CDR3 spans 11 residues. The CDR3 loop is CASSQMGEAFF. As DNA, the CDR3 is TGTGCCAGCAGCCAAATGGGTGAAGCTTTCTTT.

The chain recombines TRBV15 with TRBJ2-5; TRBD2 aligns across 12 bases. Trimming took 5 bases from V and 5 from J; bases not matched to a gene: 9. The CDR3 loop spans 16 amino acids. In germline, CDR1 is LNHNV, CDR2 YYDKDF (reference sequence). The CDR3 region has the DNA TGTGCCACCAGCCTAGCGGGGGGGATTTACGCCGAGACCCAGTACTTC. This translates into CATSLAGGIYAETQYF.